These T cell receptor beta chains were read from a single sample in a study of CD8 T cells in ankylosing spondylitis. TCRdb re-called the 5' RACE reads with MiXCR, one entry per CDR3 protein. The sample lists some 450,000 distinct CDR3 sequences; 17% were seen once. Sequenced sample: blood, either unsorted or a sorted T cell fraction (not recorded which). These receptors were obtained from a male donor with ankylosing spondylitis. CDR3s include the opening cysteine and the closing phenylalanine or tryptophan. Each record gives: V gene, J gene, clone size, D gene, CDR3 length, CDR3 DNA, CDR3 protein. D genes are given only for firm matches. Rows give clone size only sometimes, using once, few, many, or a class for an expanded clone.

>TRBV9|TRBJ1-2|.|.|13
TGTGCCAGCAGCGCCGGGGCTAACTATGGCTACACCTTC
CASSAGANYGYTF
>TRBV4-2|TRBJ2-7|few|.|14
TGTGCCAGCAGCCAGCCGACTAGGGGGTACGAGCAGTACTTC
CASSQPTRGYEQYF
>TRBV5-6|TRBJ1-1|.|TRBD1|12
TGTGCCAGCAGTCACAGGGGGACTGAAGCTTTCTTT
CASSHRGTEAFF
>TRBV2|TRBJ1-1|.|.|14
TGTGCCAGCAGTGAAAGGGAGGCCAACACTGAAGCTTTCTTT
CASSEREANTEAFF
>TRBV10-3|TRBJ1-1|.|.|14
TGTGCCATCAGTGACTCGGGGGCGCACACTGAAGCTTTCTTT
CAISDSGAHTEAFF
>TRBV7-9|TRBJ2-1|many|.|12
TGTGCCAGCAGCTTAAAGAGGAATGAGCAGTTCTTC
CASSLKRNEQFF
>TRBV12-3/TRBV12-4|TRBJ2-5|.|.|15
TGTGCCAGCAGTTACACACGGATGGCAGGAGAGACCCAGTACTTC
CASSYTRMAGETQYF
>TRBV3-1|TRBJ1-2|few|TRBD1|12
TGTGCCAGCCGGGACAGGATCTATGGCTACACCTTC
CASRDRIYGYTF
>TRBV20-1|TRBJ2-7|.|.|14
TGCAGTGCTAGAGATCCGGGCAGATCCTACGAGCAGTACTTC
CSARDPGRSYEQYF
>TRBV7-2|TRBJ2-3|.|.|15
TGTGCCAGCACCCTAGGACAGACGATCACAGATACGCAGTATTTT
CASTLGQTITDTQYF
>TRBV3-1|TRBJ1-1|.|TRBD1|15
TGTGCCAGCAGCCAAGGTTCCAGGGGGCGGGCTGAAGCTTTCTTT
CASSQGSRGRAEAFF
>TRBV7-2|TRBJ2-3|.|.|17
TGTGCCAGCAGCCCAAGGAGGGGCGGGTGGACCACAGATACGCAGTATTTT
CASSPRRGGWTTDTQYF
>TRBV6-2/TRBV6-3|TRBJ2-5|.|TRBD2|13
TGTGCCAGCAGCCGAGCGGGAGGCGAGACCCAGTACTTC
CASSRAGGETQYF
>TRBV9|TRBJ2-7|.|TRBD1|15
TGTGCCAGCAGCCCCGGACAGGGGTCTACCTACGAGCAGTACTTC
CASSPGQGSTYEQYF
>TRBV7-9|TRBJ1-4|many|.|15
TGTGCCAGCAGCTTAGCTGCGTCAACTAATGAAAAACTGTTTTTT
CASSLAASTNEKLFF
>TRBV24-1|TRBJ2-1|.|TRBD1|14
TGTGCCACCAGTGCCCCAGGGGGAAGTGGTGAGCAGTTCTTC
CATSAPGGSGEQFF
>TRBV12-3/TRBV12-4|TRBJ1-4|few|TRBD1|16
TGTGCCAGCAGTTATTACGGGACAGCTTATAATGAAAAACTGTTTTTT
CASSYYGTAYNEKLFF
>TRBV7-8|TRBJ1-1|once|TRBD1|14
TGTGCCAGCAGCTTCGGACAGGGGGCACCGCAAGCTTTCTTT
CASSFGQGAPQAFF
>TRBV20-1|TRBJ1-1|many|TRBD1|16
TGCAGTGCTATCCCCGGGACAGGGGTCCCGAACACTGAAGCTTTCTTT
CSAIPGTGVPNTEAFF
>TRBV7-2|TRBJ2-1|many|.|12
TGTGCCAGCAGCTTAAGTTACAATGAGCAGTTCTTC
CASSLSYNEQFF
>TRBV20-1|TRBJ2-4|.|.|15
TGCAGTGCCAGAGAAACAGGGAAGAAGAAAAACATTCAGTACTTC
CSARETGKKKNIQYF
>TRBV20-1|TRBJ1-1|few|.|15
TGCAGTGCTAGAGACGCAACAGGGAGGAACACTGAAGCTTTCTTT
CSARDATGRNTEAFF
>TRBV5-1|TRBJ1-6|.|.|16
TGCGCCAGCGGCCGACAGGAAAGCTCCTATAATTCACCCCTCCACTTT
CASGRQESSYNSPLHF
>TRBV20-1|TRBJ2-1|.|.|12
TGCAGTGCTAGGGGAAGTTACAATGAGCAGTTCTTC
CSARGSYNEQFF
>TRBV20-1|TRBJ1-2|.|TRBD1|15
TGCAGTGCTAGAGACGGGACAGGGATCAACTATGGCTACACCTTC
CSARDGTGINYGYTF
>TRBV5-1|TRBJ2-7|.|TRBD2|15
TGCGCCAGCAGCCCCTCGGGGGGGCGAGGCTACGAGCAGTACTTC
CASSPSGGRGYEQYF
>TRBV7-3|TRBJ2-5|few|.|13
TGTGCCAGCAGCCCCTCACCCCAAGAGACCCAGTACTTC
CASSPSPQETQYF
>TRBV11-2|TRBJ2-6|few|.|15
TGTGCCAGCAGCTTAGCTCTCTCTGGGGCCAACGTCCTGACTTTC
CASSLALSGANVLTF
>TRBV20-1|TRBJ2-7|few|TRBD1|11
TGCAGTGCTAGCGGGACAGGCGAGCAGTACTTC
CSASGTGEQYF
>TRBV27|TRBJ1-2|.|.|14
TGTGCCAGCAGTTCTTGGGCCGGGGGCTATGGCTACACCTTC
CASSSWAGGYGYTF
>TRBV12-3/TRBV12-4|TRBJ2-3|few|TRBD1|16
TGTGCCAGCAGTTCATCAAGGACAGGGGGCACAGATACGCAGTATTTT
CASSSSRTGGTDTQYF
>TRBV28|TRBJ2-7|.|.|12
TGTGCCAGCAGTGGAAATACCTACGAGCAGTACTTC
CASSGNTYEQYF
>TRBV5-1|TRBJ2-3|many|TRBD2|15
TGTGCCAGCAGCTCGGGACTAGCGAGCACAGATACGCAGTATTTT
CASSSGLASTDTQYF
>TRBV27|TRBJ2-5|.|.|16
TGTGCCAGCAGTGAGCTAGCTGGGGGGTTCCAAGAGACCCAGTACTTC
CASSELAGGFQETQYF
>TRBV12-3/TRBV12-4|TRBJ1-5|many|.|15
TGTGCCAGCAGTTTTACCCCCGGAGGGAATCAGCCCCAGCATTTT
CASSFTPGGNQPQHF
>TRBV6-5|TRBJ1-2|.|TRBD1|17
TGTGCCAGCAGTTCGTATCTGGGACAGCCCGAGGAGGTCGGCTACACCTTC
CASSSYLGQPEEVGYTF
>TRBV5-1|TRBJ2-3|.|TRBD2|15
TGCGCCAGCAGAAAACTAGCGGGAGACACAGATACGCAGTATTTT
CASRKLAGDTDTQYF
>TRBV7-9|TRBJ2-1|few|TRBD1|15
TGTGCCAGCAGCGCTACAGGGGGCTTCTACAATGAGCAGTTCTTC
CASSATGGFYNEQFF
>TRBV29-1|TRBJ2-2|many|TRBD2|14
TGCAGCGTTGTGCGGGGGACGAACACCGGGGAGCTGTTTTTT
CSVVRGTNTGELFF
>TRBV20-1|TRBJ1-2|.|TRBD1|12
TGCAGTGCTATAGGGACAGGGGGTGGCTACACCTTC
CSAIGTGGGYTF
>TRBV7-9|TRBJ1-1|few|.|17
TGTGCCAGCAGCTTAGTACGAGGGTACAGGGCGGACACTGAAGCTTTCTTT
CASSLVRGYRADTEAFF
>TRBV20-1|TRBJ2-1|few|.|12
TGCAGTGTTGCTAGTGGGTACAATGAGCAGTTCTTC
CSVASGYNEQFF
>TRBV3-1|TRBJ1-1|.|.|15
TGTGCCAGCAGCCAAGACATAAACGCGGACACTGAAGCTTTCTTT
CASSQDINADTEAFF
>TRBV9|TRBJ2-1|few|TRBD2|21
TGTGCCAGCAGCGTAGTAGGGGGTGCGGGAGGGACCCATAGCTCCTACAATGAGCAGTTCTTC
CASSVVGGAGGTHSSYNEQFF
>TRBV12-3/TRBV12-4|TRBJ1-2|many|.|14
TGTGCCAGCAGTCTAGGGGTGGTGGGCTATGGCTACACCTTC
CASSLGVVGYGYTF
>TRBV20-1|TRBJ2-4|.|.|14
TGCAGTGCTCCTGATGGGACAGCCAAAAACATTCAGTACTTC
CSAPDGTAKNIQYF
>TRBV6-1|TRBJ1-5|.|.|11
TGTGCCAGCAGCCAAAATCAGCCCCAGCATTTT
CASSQNQPQHF
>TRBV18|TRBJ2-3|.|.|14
TGTGCCAGCTCACCACCGTTCACTAGCAGGATTCAGTATTTT
CASSPPFTSRIQYF
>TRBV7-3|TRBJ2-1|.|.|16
TGTGCCAGCAGCTCACCCGAACAGGGTGGTAAATATGAGCAGTTCTTC
CASSSPEQGGKYEQFF
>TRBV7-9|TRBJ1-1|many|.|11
TGTGCCAGCAGCTTAGCCAGGGAAGCTTTCTTT
CASSLAREAFF
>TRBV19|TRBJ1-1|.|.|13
TGTGCCAGTAGTTGGCAGAGGGACACTGAAGCTTTCTTT
CASSWQRDTEAFF
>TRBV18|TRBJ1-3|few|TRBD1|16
TGTGCCAGCTCACATCCGGGACAGTTCGATGGAAACACCATATATTTT
CASSHPGQFDGNTIYF
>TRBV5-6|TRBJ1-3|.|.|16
TGTGCCAGCAGCGCCTACAGGATTGACTCTGGAAACACCATATATTTT
CASSAYRIDSGNTIYF